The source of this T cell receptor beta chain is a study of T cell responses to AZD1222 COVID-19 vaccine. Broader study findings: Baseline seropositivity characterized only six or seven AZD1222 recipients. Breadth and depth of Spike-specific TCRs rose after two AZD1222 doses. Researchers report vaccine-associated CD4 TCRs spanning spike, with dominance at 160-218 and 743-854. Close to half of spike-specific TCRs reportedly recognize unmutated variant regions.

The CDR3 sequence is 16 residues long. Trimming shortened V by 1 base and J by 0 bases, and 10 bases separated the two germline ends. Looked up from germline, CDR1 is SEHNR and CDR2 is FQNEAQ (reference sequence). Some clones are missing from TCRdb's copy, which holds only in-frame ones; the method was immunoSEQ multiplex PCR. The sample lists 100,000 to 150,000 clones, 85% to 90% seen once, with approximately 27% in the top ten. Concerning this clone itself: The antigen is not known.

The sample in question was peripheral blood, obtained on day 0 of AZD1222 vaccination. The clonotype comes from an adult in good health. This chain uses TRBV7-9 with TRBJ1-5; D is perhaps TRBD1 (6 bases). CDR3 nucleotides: TGTGCCAGCAGCTTAGGGACAGAGACTAGCAATCAGCCCCAGCATTTT. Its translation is CASSLGTETSNQPQHF.